The 29 T cell receptor beta chains reported below all come from one sample, sequenced in a study of identical twins (TCRdb year 2016). The library was generated by 5' RACE. The sample was run on an Illumina HiSeq 2000. The public sequencing data were trimmed at Q25 with fastp and processed into clonotypes with MiXCR by TCRdb, which kept only in-frame beta chains. Duplicate CDR3 protein sequences are folded into a single record with the most common DNA and genes. The sample table contains 1,800,000 or so distinct CDR3 sequences; only one count was recorded for about 32% of them. 0.25% to 0.3% of the sample belongs to the ten largest clones. Source material: cord blood. The receptor source for this set is a newborn girl in good health.

The chain uses TRBV5-1 and TRBJ1-1; no definite D call. This CDR3 comprises 14 residues. Trimming pared 5 bases from V and 3 bases from J, leaving 14 bases between. The germline V gene encodes CDR1 SGHRS and CDR2 YFSETQ. The CDR3 region is CASRSPEGDTEAFF. CDR3 bases: TGCGCCAGCAGATCTCCGGAGGGTGACACTGAAGCTTTCTTT.

This clonotype has only one observation. The CDR3, as DNA: TGCAGTGCTACGCCCCACAGGGGAATTTCCAAAAACGTTCAGTACTTC. It yields the protein CSATPHRGISKNVQYF. The chain has TRBV20-1 and TRBJ2-5; 7 positions match TRBD1. Trimming cost V 4 bases and J 11 bases; bases outside gene matches: 22. This CDR3 contains 16 residues. CDR1 and CDR2 (germline): DFQATT, SNEGSKA (reference sequence).

The gene calls are TRBV28 and TRBJ1-2, with a tentative D call TRBD1 (5 bases). The V end was cut by 6 bases, the J end by 4 bases, with 12 bases between. CDR3 size: 13 residues. Germline values: CDR1 MDHEN, CDR2 SYDVKM. The CDR3 region has the DNA TGTGCCAGCAGCAGAACACAGGCCTATGGCTACACCTTC. It specifies CASSRTQAYGYTF.

The rearrangement joins TRBV6-1 to TRBJ1-2; 7 bases are a match to TRBD1. This CDR3 has 12 amino acids. From germline, CDR1 is MNHNS and CDR2 SASEGT. V lost 8 bases to trimming and J lost 7 bases; unmatched junction nucleotides: 7. In DNA form, the CDR3 reads TGTGCCAGCCAGACAGGGAGTAGTGGCTACACCTTC. This sequence encodes CASQTGSSGYTF.

This clonotype has only a few counts. The rearrangement links TRBV29-1 to TRBJ1-2; TRBD1 might be the D (6 bases). Trimming took off 7 bases at V and 8 bases at J, with 11 bases between the two ends. The CDR3 runs 10 residues. Germline CDR1 reads SQVTM; CDR2 reads ANQGSEA. This chain's CDR3 is CSADRRGYTF. The DNA of the CDR3 is TGCAGCGCTGACAGGCGGGGCTACACCTTC.

This clonotype came up a few times. The chain carries TRBV27 and TRBJ2-7; possibly TRBD1 for D (6 bases). Looked up from germline, CDR1 is MNHEY and CDR2 is SMNVEV (reference sequence). The CDR3 has 21 residues. The V and J ends lost 4 bases and 6 bases respectively, with 37 bases between them. The CDR3 bases are TGTGCCAGCAGTTCTCTAAACCTCGACAGGTTCATCATCCTGACCCCCCCCGAGCAGTACTTC. Translated, it gives CASSSLNLDRFIILTPPEQYF.

The gene calls are TRBV10-3 and TRBJ2-2; TRBD2 aligns across 8 bases. The CDR3 contains 16 residues. Trimming at V came to 6 bases and at J to 0 bases, leaving 6 bases not matched to a gene. The germline CDR1 and CDR2 sequences are ENHRY and SYGVKD. This CDR3 is CAIRAGVDANTGELFF. As DNA, the CDR3 is TGTGCCATCAGAGCGGGGGTAGACGCGAACACCGGGGAGCTGTTTTTT.

CDR3 in DNA: TGTGCCAGCAGCGTAGATAATCGGACTAGCGGAGATATTTACAATGAGCAGTACTTC. Its protein is CASSVDNRTSGDIYNEQYF. The chain combines TRBV9 with TRBJ2-4; 10 bases are a match to TRBD2. Germline CDR1 reads SGDLS; CDR2 reads YYNGEE. V was pared by 0 bases and J by 13 bases, with 22 bases of the junction left unmatched. The CDR3 length is 19 residues.

Details on this clonotype: An end of the junction differs from the germline gene, which may be a read error. V gene TRBV20-1 combines with J gene TRBJ2-7; D remains unclear. The CDR3 spans 11 residues. Germline V gives CDR1 DFQATT, CDR2 SNEGSKA (reference sequence). The CDR3: CSASASYERYF. Here the CDR3 DNA reads TGCAGCGCCAGTGCCTCCTACGAGCGGTACTTC.

This clonotype was counted between two and nine times. The CDR3 nucleotides read TGCGCCAGCAGCGCTATTGGCGGGGGAAGCACAGATACGCAGTATTTT. Residues: CASSAIGGGSTDTQYF. The chain carries TRBV5-1 and TRBJ2-3; 7 bases are shared with TRBD2. The length of the CDR3 is 16 residues. Germline values: CDR1 SGHRS, CDR2 YFSETQ. V dropped 4 bases and J dropped 0; count of bases not matched to a gene: 8. The full variable domain, in which reference TRBV5-1 and TRBJ2-3 provide the parts outside the CDR3, is KAGVTQTPRYLIKTRGQQVTLSCSPISGHRSVSWYQQTPGQGLQFLFEYFSETQRNKGNFPGRFSGRQFSNSRSEMNVSTLELGDSALYLCASSAIGGGSTDTQYFGPGTRLTVL.

The V gene is TRBV20-1, the J gene TRBJ2-3; perhaps D is TRBD1 or TRBD2 (5 bases each). V gave up 6 bases and J gave up 0 bases, with 13 bases separating them. Germline CDR1 DFQATT, CDR2 SNEGSKA (reference sequence). The CDR3 length is 14 residues. CDR3 DNA sequence: TGCAGTGCCGCTCGAGGGGTTAGCACAGATACGCAGTATTTT. Protein sequence: CSAARGVSTDTQYF.

This clonotype came up a few times. This chain links TRBV20-1 with TRBJ2-1; possibly TRBD2 for D (6 bases). Germline CDR1 is DFQATT and CDR2 is SNEGSKA (reference sequence). The CDR3 is 13 amino acids. V lost 6 bases to trimming and J lost 7 bases, with 16 bases between them. The CDR3 reads CSAFGGDFNEQFF. CDR3 nucleotide sequence: TGCAGTGCCTTCGGGGGAGACTTTAATGAGCAGTTCTTC.

This clonotype was picked up a small number of times. The chain uses TRBV10-3 and TRBJ1-2, with D possibly matching TRBD1 (5 bases). Deletions cut 2 bases from V and 5 bases from J, with 15 bases between. CDR1 is ENHRY and CDR2 is SYGVKD in the germline V gene. The CDR3 is 15 amino acids. The CDR3 reads CAISEEGRGEYGYTF. DNA of the CDR3: TGTGCCATCAGTGAGGAAGGGAGAGGGGAGTATGGCTACACCTTC.

Concerning this clonotype itself: A read error is possible here, since a much larger clone lies one base away. This rearrangement joins TRBV29-1 to TRBJ2-1; 7 bases align to TRBD2. Germline V gives CDR1 SQVTM, CDR2 ANQGSEA. The CDR3 consists of 13 residues. In nucleotides, the CDR3 is TGCAACGTTGACGGGAGGTGGAGCAATGAGCAGTTCTTC. The encoded protein is CNVDGRWSNEQFF.

This chain joins TRBV6-2 or TRBV6-3 and TRBJ1-5, with no clear D. This CDR3 is 16 amino acids long. Trimming pared 6 bases from V and 0 bases from J, leaving 15 bases between. Germline V gives CDR1 MNHEY, CDR2 SVGEGT. CDR3: CASSLPLSHSNQPQHF. The CDR3, as DNA: TGTGCCAGCAGCCTACCCCTCTCCCATAGCAATCAGCCCCAGCATTTT.

This clonotype was observed a handful of times. The chain combines TRBV28 with TRBJ2-7; D is unclear. The V gene's germline CDR1 is MDHEN and CDR2 SYDVKM. The CDR3 is made up of 14 amino acids. Deletions cut 5 bases from V and 3 bases from J, with 14 bases between. CDR3 in amino acids: CASSPTASVYEQYF. Here the CDR3 DNA reads TGTGCCAGCAGTCCAACAGCTTCTGTCTACGAGCAGTACTTC.

This chain uses TRBV2 with TRBJ2-7, with 7 positions matching TRBD1. The junction had 6 bases not matched to a gene; V was cut back by 11 bases and J by 5 bases. The germline V gene encodes CDR1 SNHLY and CDR2 FYNNEI. The CDR3 is 11 residues long. The CDR3 sequence is CAGRDSHEQYF. In DNA form, the CDR3 reads TGTGCCGGTAGGGACAGCCACGAGCAGTACTTC.

This clonotype has a single count. A junction boundary mismatches the germline segment, possibly from a read error. The J gene is TRBJ2-5, the V gene TRBV12-3 or TRBV12-4; 9 nucleotides align to TRBD2. The CDR3 consists of 14 residues. The CDR3 coding sequence is TGTGCCAGCAGATTAGCGGGGGCCAGGGAGACCCAGTACTTC. Amino acids: CASRLAGARETQYF.

Comment on this clonotype: A clone one base away is much larger, so this may be a read error. V and J are TRBV29-1 and TRBJ2-7; tentatively, D is TRBD1 (6 bases). This CDR3 contains 14 residues. Per germline, CDR1 SQVTM and CDR2 ANQGSEA. V shed 1 base and J shed 7 bases, with 17 bases lying between them. CDR3 sequence (DNA): TGCAGCGTTGAAGCGCGAGGACAGCACAATGAGCAGTACTTC. Its protein is CSVEARGQHNEQYF.

This clonotype was observed a few times. The chain links TRBV7-2 to TRBJ2-1; no reliable D call. The germline CDR1 and CDR2 sequences are SGHTA and FQGNSA. This CDR3 contains 15 residues. The ends were cut back, 6 bases at V and 0 bases at J, with 12 bases in the middle. The CDR3, as DNA: TGTGCCAGCAGGGGCACGGGTAGCTCCTACAATGAGCAGTTCTTC. It encodes CASRGTGSSYNEQFF. The variable domain in full, completed from reference TRBV7-2 and TRBJ2-1, reads GAGVSQSPSNKVTEKGKDVELRCDPISGHTALYWYRQSLGQGLEFLIYFQGNSAPDKSGLPSDRFSAERTGGSVSTLTIQRTQQEDSAVYLCASRGTGSSYNEQFFGPGTRLTVL.

J is TRBJ2-3 and V is TRBV5-1; TRBD2 might be the D (6 bases). This CDR3 is built from 16 residues. Looked up from germline, CDR1 is SGHRS and CDR2 is YFSETQ. The ends were cut back, 2 bases at V and 0 bases at J, with 13 bases in the middle. As DNA, the CDR3 is TGCGCCAGCAGCTTCAGGTCAAGCGGGAGCACAGATACGCAGTATTTT. This codes for CASSFRSSGSTDTQYF.

This clonotype has more than one count but fewer than ten. The chain recombines TRBV10-3 with TRBJ1-5; TRBD1 aligns across 7 bases. Germline V gene sequence: CDR1 ENHRY, CDR2 SYGVKD. The CDR3 runs 14 residues. The J segment lost 4 bases and the V segment lost 6 bases, leaving 6 bases of the junction unmatched. This chain's CDR3 is CAISRDSVNQPQHF. CDR3 DNA: TGTGCCATCAGCCGGGACAGCGTAAATCAGCCCCAGCATTTT.

The sample holds one count of this clonotype. The chain uses TRBV21-1 and TRBJ2-1; the table's D call, TRBD2, was not checked against the DNA. TRBV21-1 is reported as a pseudogene. The CDR3 extends over 15 amino acids. Here the CDR3 reads CANSKDEGHHNEQFF. CDR3 coding DNA: TGTGCCAACAGCAAAGATGAGGGCCATCACAATGAGCAGTTCTTC.

This clonotype was picked up a small number of times. The J gene is TRBJ2-7, the V gene TRBV5-1; possible D gene TRBD2, 6 bases. The CDR3 sequence is 13 residues long. The V gene lost 5 bases and the J gene lost 0 bases, with 9 bases spanning the gap. Germline V gene sequence: CDR1 SGHRS, CDR2 YFSETQ. CDR3 nucleotides: TGCGCCAGCAGAGCTAGCGACTCCTACGAGCAGTACTTC. Translated, it gives CASRASDSYEQYF.

This clonotype was seen more than once but under ten times. CDR3 amino acids: CASSPLAGPRYNEQFF. CDR3 nucleotide sequence: TGTGCCAGCAGTCCATTAGCGGGCCCCCGATACAATGAGCAGTTCTTC. The gene calls are TRBV27 and TRBJ2-1; 7 bases match TRBD2. The CDR3 is 16 residues long. The ends lost 5 bases at V and 4 bases at J; junction bases unmatched: 11. CDR1 is MNHEY and CDR2 is SMNVEV in the germline V gene (reference sequence).

The J gene is TRBJ2-7, the V gene TRBV12-3 or TRBV12-4; TRBD1 matches 8 bases. Trimming removed 4 bases from V and 7 bases from J; junction bases left unmatched: 3. The CDR3 has 12 amino acids. CDR3 bases: TGTGCCAGCAGTTCCCGGGACAGGGAGCAGTACTTC. Translated: CASSSRDREQYF.

CDR3 coding DNA: TGCAGTGCTAGAGTCGCGGACAATGAGCAGTACTTC. Translation gives CSARVADNEQYF. J is TRBJ2-7 and V is TRBV20-1; perhaps TRBD1 as D (5 bases). The V gene lost 1 base and the J gene lost 7 bases, with 11 bases spanning the gap. Germline CDR1 reads DFQATT; CDR2 reads SNEGSKA (reference sequence). This CDR3 has 12 amino acids.

The V and J genes are TRBV7-2 and TRBJ2-3; 10 bases line up with TRBD2. The CDR3 is 17 amino acids. After removal of 5 bases from V and 4 bases from J, the junction contained 12 bases not matched to a gene. CDR1 is SGHTA and CDR2 is FQGNSA in the germline V gene. The CDR3 sequence is CASSRIKAAGGPDTQYF. CDR3 in DNA: TGTGCCAGCAGCCGAATCAAGGCAGCGGGAGGGCCAGATACGCAGTATTTT.

The V call is TRBV24-1, the J call TRBJ2-2; 7 bases agree with TRBD1. With 3 bases clipped from V and 8 bases from J, the junction kept 14 bases outside the gene matches. CDR3 length equals 17 residues. CDR1 is KGHDR and CDR2 is SFDVKD in the germline V gene. The CDR3 DNA is TGTGCCACCAGTGATCAAGGGGTGACAGGGCGGATTGGGGAGCTGTTTTTT. Protein: CATSDQGVTGRIGELFF.